This T cell receptor beta chain appears in the sequencing data of a study of blood T cell repertoires in COVID-19. Across the whole study: Material from acute and convalescent COVID-19 was sourced from the United States, Italy and Spain.

The CDR3 has 15 amino acids. Looked up from germline, CDR1 is SGHTA and CDR2 is FQGNSA. V was pared by 5 bases and J by 2 bases, with 6 bases of the junction left unmatched. Assay used: immunoSEQ multiplex PCR; TCRdb lists only in-frame clones, some missing. The sample shows 400,000 to 550,000 clones, around 90% of them seen only once. In its sample, this clone was seen once. Sequencing was performed on PBMCs or T cells enriched from blood (not recorded which). The clonotype was recovered from a woman younger than 35 with acute COVID-19. The chain recombines TRBV7-2 with TRBJ2-3; 8 bases align to TRBD2. CDR3 nucleotide sequence: TGTGCCAGCAGCATCAGCGGGAGAGACACAGATACGCAGTATTTT. Residues: CASSISGRDTDTQYF. Together with reference TRBV7-2 and TRBJ2-3, the CDR3 gives the full variable domain: GAGVSQSPSNKVTEKGKDVELRCDPISGHTALYWYRQSLGQGLEFLIYFQGNSAPDKSGLPSDRFSAERTGGSVSTLTIQRTQQEDSAVYLCASSISGRDTDTQYFGPGTRLTVL.